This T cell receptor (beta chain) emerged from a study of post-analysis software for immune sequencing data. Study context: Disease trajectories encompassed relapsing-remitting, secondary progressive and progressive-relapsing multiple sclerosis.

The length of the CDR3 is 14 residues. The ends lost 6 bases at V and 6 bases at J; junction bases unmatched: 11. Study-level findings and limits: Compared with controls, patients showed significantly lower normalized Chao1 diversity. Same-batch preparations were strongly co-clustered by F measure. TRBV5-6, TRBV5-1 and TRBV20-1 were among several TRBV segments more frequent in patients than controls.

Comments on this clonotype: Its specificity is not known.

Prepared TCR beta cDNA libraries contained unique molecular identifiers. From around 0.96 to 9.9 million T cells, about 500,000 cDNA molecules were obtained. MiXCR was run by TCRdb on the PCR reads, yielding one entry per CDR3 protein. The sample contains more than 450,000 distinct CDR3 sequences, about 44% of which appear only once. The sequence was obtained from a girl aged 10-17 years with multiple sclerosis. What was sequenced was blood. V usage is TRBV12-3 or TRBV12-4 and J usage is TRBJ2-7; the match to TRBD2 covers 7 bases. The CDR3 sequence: CASSRPGGFGEQYF. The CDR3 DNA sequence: TGTGCCAGCAGCCGACCGGGGGGATTCGGCGAGCAGTACTTC.